The 27 T cell receptor beta chains reported below all come from one sample, sequenced in a study of naive and memory T cell subsets (dated by TCRdb to about 2017). Library construction relied on UMI-ligation and nested PCR. TCRdb shows the sequencer as Illumina MiSeq. To cover both TRBC1 and TRBC2, the beta constant-region primer consisted of an equimolar mix of two oligonucleotides. TCRdb took the public reads, trimmed them with fastp at Q25, ran MiXCR for clone calling and kept in-frame beta chains. Every distinct CDR3 protein forms one entry, paired with its most common genes and DNA. The table for this sample lists tens of thousands of distinct CDR3 sequences; over 10% of them were counted only once. The leading ten clones occupy around 0.99% of the sample. What was sequenced was central memory CD4+ T cells from blood. The cell subset or site label on this specimen signifies: central memory, CD45RA- CD27+. Every receptor here comes from a human donor in good health.

This clonotype was recorded a few times. This chain connects TRBV6-2 or TRBV6-3 to TRBJ1-1; the D is unclear. Germline V gene lookup returns CDR1 MNHEY and CDR2 SVGEGT. The CDR3 loop spans 14 amino acids. Deletions cut 0 bases from V and 3 bases from J, with 8 bases between. The CDR3 bases are TGTGCCAGCAGTTACTCGAGATCCGACACTGAAGCTTTCTTT. This encodes CASSYSRSDTEAFF.

The rearrangement joins TRBV12-3 or TRBV12-4 to TRBJ2-5; D unresolved. The V end lost 6 bases, the J end lost 1 base, and 15 bases lay between the germline ends. The length of the CDR3 is 15 residues. The CDR3 DNA reads as TGTGCCAGCAGATTATCTGGGCACTTCCAAGAGACCCAGTACTTC. It encodes CASRLSGHFQETQYF.

This clonotype turned up a few times. The rearrangement joins TRBV5-1 to TRBJ1-1; D is unresolved. CDR1 and CDR2 (germline): SGHRS, YFSETQ. The V and J ends lost 4 bases and 4 bases respectively, with 11 bases between them. The CDR3 is made up of 13 amino acids. CDR3 in amino acids: CASSGSLSTEAFF. The CDR3 DNA sequence: TGCGCCAGCAGCGGGAGCCTGAGCACTGAAGCTTTCTTT.

Only a few counts were recorded for this clonotype. This sequence joins TRBV15 and TRBJ2-7, with 7 nucleotides matching TRBD1. Germline V gene sequence: CDR1 LNHNV, CDR2 YYDKDF (reference sequence). This CDR3 region has 15 residues. V trimming: 5 bases; J trimming: 2 bases; junction bases outside the gene matches: 9. This CDR3 reads CATSLDRAAPYEQYF. The CDR3 DNA reads as TGTGCCACCAGCCTTGACAGGGCCGCCCCCTACGAGCAGTACTTC.

This clonotype was seen only a few times. The chain links TRBV12-3 or TRBV12-4 to TRBJ1-1; D remains unclear. The CDR3 spans 14 residues. Trimming removed 5 bases at V and 1 base at J, with 11 bases between. The CDR3: CASSMGIANTEAFF. CDR3 bases: TGTGCCAGCAGTATGGGTATCGCGAACACTGAAGCTTTCTTT.

This clonotype was counted between two and nine times. The chain carries TRBV12-2 and TRBJ2-7; the D call of TRBD1 is as the table states it, not checked on the DNA. TRBV12-2 is classified as a pseudogene. There are 15 residues in the CDR3. CDR3 DNA sequence: TGTGCAAGTCGCTTAACCGGGACAGGGAACCACGAGCAGTACTTC. Protein product: CASRLTGTGNHEQYF.

The chain links TRBV7-2 to TRBJ2-7; 10 positions agree with TRBD2. The CDR3 loop spans 16 amino acids. The germline CDR1 and CDR2 sequences are SGHTA and FQGNSA. The trim removed 1 base at V and 3 bases at J, leaving 6 bases unmatched. The DNA of the CDR3 is TGTGCCAGCAGCTTAGTTGCTAGCGGGAGCTTCTACGAGCAGTACTTC. Its translation: CASSLVASGSFYEQYF.

The V and J genes are TRBV28 and TRBJ1-1; D unclear. V dropped 5 bases and J dropped 6 bases, with 10 bases sitting between them. The CDR3 totals 12 residues. CDR1 is MDHEN and CDR2 is SYDVKM in the germline V gene. CDR3 in DNA: TGTGCCAGCAGTCAAAGAGACGCTGAAGCTTTCTTT. Amino acids: CASSQRDAEAFF.

CDR3 protein: CASSLARSTDTQYF. DNA for the CDR3: TGCGCCAGCAGCTTGGCCAGGAGCACAGATACGCAGTATTTT. The chain uses TRBV5-1 and TRBJ2-3, with no clear D. Germline lookup yields CDR1 SGHRS and CDR2 YFSETQ. The CDR3 runs to 14 residues. Trimming removed 0 bases at V and 0 bases at J, with 5 bases between. The full variable domain, rest sourced from reference TRBV5-1 and TRBJ2-3, is KAGVTQTPRYLIKTRGQQVTLSCSPISGHRSVSWYQQTPGQGLQFLFEYFSETQRNKGNFPGRFSGRQFSNSRSEMNVSTLELGDSALYLCASSLARSTDTQYFGPGTRLTVL.

This clonotype is a singleton in its sample. V usage is TRBV19 and J usage is TRBJ1-6, with D maybe TRBD1 (5 bases). The V and J ends lost 6 bases and 7 bases respectively, with 10 bases between them. The CDR3 length is 13 residues. Germline V lookup: CDR1 LNHDA, CDR2 SQIVND (reference sequence). The CDR3 sequence is CASSEGRNSPLHF. CDR3 DNA sequence: TGTGCCAGTAGCGAGGGGCGAAATTCACCCCTCCACTTT.

This clonotype showed up many times. The rearrangement uses TRBV5-1 and TRBJ1-2; D perhaps matches TRBD1 (5 bases). Germline CDR1 is SGHRS and CDR2 is YFSETQ. V dropped 0 bases and J dropped 6 bases, with 18 bases sitting between them. The CDR3 runs 16 residues. CDR3 sequence reads: CASSLDVGAYTDGYTF. The CDR3 DNA sequence: TGCGCCAGCAGCTTGGACGTAGGGGCGTATACTGATGGCTACACCTTC.

In this sample, this clonotype turned up many times. The chain links TRBV20-1 to TRBJ2-7; perhaps TRBD2 as D (6 bases). Germline V CDR1 and CDR2: DFQATT, SNEGSKA (reference sequence). The CDR3 sequence is 15 residues long. V lost 5 bases and J 2 bases, leaving 19 bases between the germline ends. The CDR3 bases are TGCAGTGCTGGGGACTCTAGCGCGGGAACCTACGAGCAGTACTTC. Protein sequence: CSAGDSSAGTYEQYF.

The chain links TRBV19 to TRBJ2-1; D call uncertain. The CDR3 is made up of 15 amino acids. V was shortened by 2 bases and J by 0 bases, with 8 bases between the two germline ends. Germline V gives CDR1 LNHDA, CDR2 SQIVND (reference sequence). The CDR3 coding sequence is TGTGCCAGTAGTATATCGGTGTACTCCTACAATGAGCAGTTCTTC. Residues: CASSISVYSYNEQFF.

This clonotype has at least ten counts. The chain combines TRBV7-2 with TRBJ2-3; 10 positions match TRBD2. Germline-derived CDR1 and CDR2 are SGHTA and FQGNSA. Trimming removed 3 bases from V and 0 bases from J; junction bases left unmatched: 9. CDR3 length equals 18 residues. The CDR3 nucleotides read TGTGCCAGCAGCTTTCCAAAAACGACTAGCGGGAGCACAGATACGCAGTATTTT. Encoded protein: CASSFPKTTSGSTDTQYF.

This clonotype was detected many times. The V gene is TRBV7-9, the J gene TRBJ2-5; D is tentatively TRBD1 or TRBD2 (5 bases each). V lost 5 bases and J 4 bases, leaving 14 bases between the germline ends. In germline, CDR1 is SEHNR, CDR2 FQNEAQ (reference sequence). This CDR3 has 14 amino acids. CDR3 amino acids: CASSPRVGTETQYF. The CDR3 DNA reads as TGTGCCAGCAGCCCCCGGGTAGGGACAGAGACCCAGTACTTC.

There are many counts of this clonotype. The chain carries TRBV20-1 and TRBJ2-1; 14 positions match TRBD2. After removal of 5 bases from V and 10 bases from J, the junction contained 7 bases not matched to a gene. The CDR3 has 14 residues. CDR1 DFQATT and CDR2 SNEGSKA come from the germline V gene (reference sequence). CDR3 DNA: TGCAGTGCTGTTCCGGGACTAGCGGGAGAAGAGCAGTTCTTC. Its translation: CSAVPGLAGEEQFF.

This clonotype was found many times. The chain couples TRBV24-1 to TRBJ2-7; D is uncertain. Germline assignment: CDR1 KGHDR and CDR2 SFDVKD. Trimming removed 10 bases from V and 4 bases from J, with 13 bases in between. This CDR3 has 12 amino acids. The CDR3 protein is CATPGPRYEQYF. CDR3 DNA sequence: TGTGCCACACCGGGCCCACGATACGAGCAGTACTTC.

This clonotype appeared many times. The chain employs TRBV7-2 and TRBJ2-7; D uncertain. V shed 1 base and J shed 4 bases, with 11 bases lying between them. From germline, CDR1 is SGHTA and CDR2 FQGNSA. The CDR3 is 14 residues long. CDR3 protein: CASSLGQSFYEQYF. The CDR3, as DNA: TGTGCCAGCAGCTTAGGTCAATCGTTTTACGAGCAGTACTTC.

This clonotype has more than one count but fewer than ten. J is TRBJ2-5 and V is TRBV12-3 or TRBV12-4; 9 bases agree with TRBD2. With V trimmed by 6 bases and J by 6 bases, 11 bases remained unmatched. This CDR3 has 15 residues. CDR3 nucleotide sequence: TGTGCCAGCAGCCCCGACCGACCTAGCGGGAAGACCCAGTACTTC. Translated, it gives CASSPDRPSGKTQYF.

This clonotype was seen at least ten times. This chain joins TRBV6-2 or TRBV6-3 and TRBJ2-3; D possibly matches TRBD1 or TRBD2 (5 bases each). The CDR3 sequence is 15 residues long. The germline V gene encodes CDR1 MNHEY and CDR2 SVGEGT. The V gene lost 6 bases and the J gene lost 1 base, with 14 bases spanning the gap. This CDR3 is CASRFRDQRTDTQYF. CDR3 DNA: TGTGCCAGCAGATTCCGGGACCAACGCACAGATACGCAGTATTTT.

This clonotype has more than one count but fewer than ten. The V and J genes are TRBV6-1 and TRBJ2-4; D remains unclear. Germline V gene lookup returns CDR1 MNHNS and CDR2 SASEGT. The CDR3 length is 11 residues. V lost 5 bases, J lost 9 bases, and 8 bases lay in between. Here the CDR3 DNA reads TGTGCCAGCAGTTCACCAGTCATTCAGTACTTC. Protein sequence: CASSSPVIQYF.

The rearrangement uses TRBV12-3 or TRBV12-4 and TRBJ2-3; 15 nucleotides agree with TRBD2. V shed 4 bases, J shed 6 bases, and the junction held 8 bases outside the gene matches. The CDR3 is 17 residues long. Written as DNA, the CDR3 is TGTGCCAGCAGTTCAGGACTAGCGGGAGGGGTCGGGGATACGCAGTATTTT. Translating it yields CASSSGLAGGVGDTQYF.

This clonotype was counted ten times or more. The chain recombines TRBV4-1 with TRBJ1-5, with a tentative D call TRBD1 (6 bases). CDR1 and CDR2 (germline): MGHRA, YSYEKL. This CDR3 is built from 15 residues. V lost 0 bases and J lost 6, with 12 bases in between. The CDR3 loop is CASSQDGTRSQPQHF. The CDR3 DNA follows: TGCGCCAGCAGCCAAGATGGGACAAGGTCTCAGCCCCAGCATTTT.

This clonotype has at least ten counts. The chain is built from TRBV5-1 and TRBJ2-1; 9 bases fit TRBD2. This CDR3 is 14 amino acids long. Germline CDR1 and CDR2: SGHRS and YFSETQ. J gave up 8 bases and V 1 base, and 4 bases lay outside the gene matches. Here the CDR3 reads CASSLSGGPDEQFF. Here the CDR3 DNA reads TGCGCCAGCAGCTTGAGCGGGGGGCCCGATGAGCAGTTCTTC.

This clonotype was counted at least ten times. The genes are TRBV7-6 and TRBJ1-2; D is perhaps TRBD1 (5 bases). CDR3 length: 13 amino acids. Trimming left V 2 bases short and J 8 bases short, with 12 bases between. The germline CDR1 and CDR2 sequences are SGHVS and FNYEAQ. The CDR3 region has the DNA TGTGCCAGCAGCTTACAGGGAGATGAAGGCTACACCTTC. Protein product: CASSLQGDEGYTF. Full variable domain (rest looked up from reference TRBV7-6 and TRBJ1-2): GAGVSQSPRYKVTKRGQDVALRCDPISGHVSLYWYRQALGQGPEFLTYFNYEAQQDKSGLPNDRFSAERPEGSISTLTIQRTEQRDSAMYRCASSLQGDEGYTFGSGTRLTVV.

The rearrangement joins TRBV19 to TRBJ2-7; TRBD1 might be the D (5 bases). Germline lookup yields CDR1 LNHDA and CDR2 SQIVND (reference sequence). The CDR3 is 12 amino acids. Trimming removed 5 bases at V and 5 bases at J, with 10 bases between. The chain's CDR3 is CASSFQGHEQYF. Written as DNA, the CDR3 is TGTGCCAGTAGTTTCCAGGGCCACGAGCAGTACTTC.

The gene calls are TRBV6-2 or TRBV6-3 and TRBJ1-5; 11 positions match TRBD1. The CDR3 extends over 15 amino acids. Germline assignment: CDR1 MNHEY and CDR2 SVGEGT. J was trimmed by 6 bases and V by 5 bases; bases with no gene match: 6. The DNA for the CDR3 is TGTGCCAGCAGTGTCGGGACAGGGGGGCGTCAGCCCCAGCATTTT. It specifies CASSVGTGGRQPQHF.